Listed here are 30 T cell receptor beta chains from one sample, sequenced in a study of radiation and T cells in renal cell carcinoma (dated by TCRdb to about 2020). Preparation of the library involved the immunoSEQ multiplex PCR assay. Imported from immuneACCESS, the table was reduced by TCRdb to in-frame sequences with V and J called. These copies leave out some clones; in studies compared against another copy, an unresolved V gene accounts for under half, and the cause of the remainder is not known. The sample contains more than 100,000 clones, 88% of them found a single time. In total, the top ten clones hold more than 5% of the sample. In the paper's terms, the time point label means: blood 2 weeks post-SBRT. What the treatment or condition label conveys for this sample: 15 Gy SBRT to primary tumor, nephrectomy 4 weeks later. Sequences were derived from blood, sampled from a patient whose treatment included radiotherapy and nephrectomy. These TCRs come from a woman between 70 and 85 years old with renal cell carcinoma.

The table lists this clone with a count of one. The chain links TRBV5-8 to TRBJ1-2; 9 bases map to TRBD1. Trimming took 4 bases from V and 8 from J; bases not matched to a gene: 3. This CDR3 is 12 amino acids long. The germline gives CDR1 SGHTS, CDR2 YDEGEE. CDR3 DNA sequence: TGTGCCAGCAGCCCTGGGACAGGGGGCTACACCTTC. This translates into CASSPGTGGYTF.

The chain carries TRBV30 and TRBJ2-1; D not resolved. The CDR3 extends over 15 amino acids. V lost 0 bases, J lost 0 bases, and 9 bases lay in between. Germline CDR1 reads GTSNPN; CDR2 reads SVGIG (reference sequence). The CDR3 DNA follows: TGTGCCTGGAGTGTACCAACCATCTCCTACAATGAGCAGTTCTTC. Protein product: CAWSVPTISYNEQFF.

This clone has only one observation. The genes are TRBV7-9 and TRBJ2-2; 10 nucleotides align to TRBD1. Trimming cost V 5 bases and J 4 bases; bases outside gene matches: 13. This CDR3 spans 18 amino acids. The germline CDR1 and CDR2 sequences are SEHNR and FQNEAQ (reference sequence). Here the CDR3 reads CASSPPTPGTGVTGELFF. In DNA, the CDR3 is TGTGCCAGCAGCCCACCCACGCCCGGGACAGGGGTCACCGGGGAGCTGTTTTTT.

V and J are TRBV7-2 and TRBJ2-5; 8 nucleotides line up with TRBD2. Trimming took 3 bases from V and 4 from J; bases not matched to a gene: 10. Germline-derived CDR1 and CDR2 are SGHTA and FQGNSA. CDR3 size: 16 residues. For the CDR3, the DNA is TGTGCCAGCAGCTTGCGACCGGGGGGGCCTGGAGAGACCCAGTACTTC. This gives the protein CASSLRPGGPGETQYF.

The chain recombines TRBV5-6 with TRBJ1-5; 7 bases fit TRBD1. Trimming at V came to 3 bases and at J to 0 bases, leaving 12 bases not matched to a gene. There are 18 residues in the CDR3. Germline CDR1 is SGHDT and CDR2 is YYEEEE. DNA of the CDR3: TGTGCCAGCAGCTACCGACAGGGAGCGCAGGGTAGCAATCAGCCCCAGCATTTT. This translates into CASSYRQGAQGSNQPQHF.

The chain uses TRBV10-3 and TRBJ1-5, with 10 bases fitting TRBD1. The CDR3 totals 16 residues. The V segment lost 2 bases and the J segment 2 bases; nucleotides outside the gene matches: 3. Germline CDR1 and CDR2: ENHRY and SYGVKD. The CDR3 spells CAISERTGGGNQPQHF. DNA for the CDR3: TGTGCCATCAGTGAGAGGACAGGGGGAGGCAATCAGCCCCAGCATTTT.

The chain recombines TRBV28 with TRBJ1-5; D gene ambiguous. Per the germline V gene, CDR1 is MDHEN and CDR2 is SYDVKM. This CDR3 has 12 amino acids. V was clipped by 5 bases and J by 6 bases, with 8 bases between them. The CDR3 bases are TGTGCCAGCAGTGAGGTTACTCAGCCCCAGCATTTT. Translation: CASSEVTQPQHF.

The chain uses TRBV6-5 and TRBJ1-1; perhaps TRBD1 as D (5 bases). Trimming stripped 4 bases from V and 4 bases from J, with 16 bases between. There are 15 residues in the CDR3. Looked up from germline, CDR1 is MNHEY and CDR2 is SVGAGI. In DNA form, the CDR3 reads TGTGCCAGCAGTTTGTCAGGGAGGGCGGCCACTGAAGCTTTCTTT. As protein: CASSLSGRAATEAFF.

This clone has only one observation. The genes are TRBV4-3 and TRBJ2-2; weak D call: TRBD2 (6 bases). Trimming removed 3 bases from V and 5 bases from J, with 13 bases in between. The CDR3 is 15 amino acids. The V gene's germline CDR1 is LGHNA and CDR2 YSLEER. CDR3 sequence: CASSQGEGRTGELFF. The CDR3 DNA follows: TGCGCCAGCAGCCAGGGTGAGGGGAGGACCGGGGAGCTGTTTTTT.

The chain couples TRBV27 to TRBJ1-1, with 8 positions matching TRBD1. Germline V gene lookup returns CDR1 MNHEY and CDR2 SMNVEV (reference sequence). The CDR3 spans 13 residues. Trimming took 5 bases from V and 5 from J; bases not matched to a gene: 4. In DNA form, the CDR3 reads TGTGCCAGCAGTAGGCAGGGGGCAACTGAAGCTTTCTTT. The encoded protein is CASSRQGATEAFF.

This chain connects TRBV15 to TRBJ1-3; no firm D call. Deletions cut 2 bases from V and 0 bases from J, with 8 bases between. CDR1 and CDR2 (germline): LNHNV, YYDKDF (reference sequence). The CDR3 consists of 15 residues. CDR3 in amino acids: CATSRSPDSGNTIYF. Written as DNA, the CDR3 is TGTGCCACCAGCAGATCGCCCGACTCTGGAAACACCATATATTTT.

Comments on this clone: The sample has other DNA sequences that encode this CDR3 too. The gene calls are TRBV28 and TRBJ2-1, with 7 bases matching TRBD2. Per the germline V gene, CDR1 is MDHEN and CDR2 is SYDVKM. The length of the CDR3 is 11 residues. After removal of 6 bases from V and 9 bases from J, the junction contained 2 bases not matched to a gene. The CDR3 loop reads CASSRGGEQFF. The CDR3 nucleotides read TGTGCCAGCAGCCGCGGGGGTGAGCAGTTCTTC.

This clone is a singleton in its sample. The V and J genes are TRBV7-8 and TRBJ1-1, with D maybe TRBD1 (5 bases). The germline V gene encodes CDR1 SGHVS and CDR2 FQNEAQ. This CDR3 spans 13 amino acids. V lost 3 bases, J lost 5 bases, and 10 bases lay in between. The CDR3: CASSFPSGTEAFF. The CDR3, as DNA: TGTGCCAGCAGCTTTCCCTCAGGGACTGAAGCTTTCTTT.

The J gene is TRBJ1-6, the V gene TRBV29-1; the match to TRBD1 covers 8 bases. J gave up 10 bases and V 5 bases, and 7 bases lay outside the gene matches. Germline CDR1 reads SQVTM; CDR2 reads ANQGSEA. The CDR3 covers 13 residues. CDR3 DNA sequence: TGCAGCGTTAGGACAGGGAGAGAGTCACCCCTCCACTTT. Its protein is CSVRTGRESPLHF.

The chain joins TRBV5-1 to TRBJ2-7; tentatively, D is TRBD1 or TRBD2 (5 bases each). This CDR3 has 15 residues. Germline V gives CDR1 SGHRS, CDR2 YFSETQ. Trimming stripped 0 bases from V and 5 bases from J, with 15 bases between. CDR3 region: CASSLEVGAWNEQYF. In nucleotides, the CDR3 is TGCGCCAGCAGCTTGGAGGTCGGGGCCTGGAACGAGCAGTACTTC.

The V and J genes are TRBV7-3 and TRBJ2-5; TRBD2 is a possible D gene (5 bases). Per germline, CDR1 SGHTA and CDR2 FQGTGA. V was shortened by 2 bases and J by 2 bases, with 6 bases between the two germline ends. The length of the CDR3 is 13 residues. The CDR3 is CASSLPGQETQYF. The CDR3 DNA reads TGTGCCAGCAGCTTACCGGGGCAAGAGACCCAGTACTTC.

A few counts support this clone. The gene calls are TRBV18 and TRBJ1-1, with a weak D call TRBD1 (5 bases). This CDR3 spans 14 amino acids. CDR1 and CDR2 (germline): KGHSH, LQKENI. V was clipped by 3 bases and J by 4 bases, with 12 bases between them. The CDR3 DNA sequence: TGTGCCAGCTCACCCCTGCGGGGGAGCACTGAAGCTTTCTTT. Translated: CASSPLRGSTEAFF.

The CDR3 is CASSAEGLQPQHF. CDR3 coding DNA: TGTGCCAGCAGTGCAGAAGGGTTGCAGCCCCAGCATTTT. The V and J genes are TRBV6-1 and TRBJ1-5; D is uncertain. V was shortened by 4 bases and J by 7 bases, with 11 bases between the two germline ends. There are 13 residues in the CDR3. Germline CDR1 reads MNHNS; CDR2 reads SASEGT.

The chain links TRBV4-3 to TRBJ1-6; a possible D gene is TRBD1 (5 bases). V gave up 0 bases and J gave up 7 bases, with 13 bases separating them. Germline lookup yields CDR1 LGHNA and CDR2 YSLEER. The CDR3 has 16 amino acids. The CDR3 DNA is TGCGCCAGCAGCCAAGAGCGGGACCGAGGGAATTCACCCCTCCACTTT. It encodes CASSQERDRGNSPLHF.

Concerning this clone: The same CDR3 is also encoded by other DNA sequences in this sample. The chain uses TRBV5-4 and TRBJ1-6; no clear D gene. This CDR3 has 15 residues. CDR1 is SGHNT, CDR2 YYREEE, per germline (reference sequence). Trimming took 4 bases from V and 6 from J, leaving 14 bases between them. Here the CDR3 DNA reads TGTGCCAGCAGCGAGCAGGACTCTTCTAATTCACCCCTCCACTTT. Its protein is CASSEQDSSNSPLHF. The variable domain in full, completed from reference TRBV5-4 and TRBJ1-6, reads ETGVTQSPTHLIKTRGQQVTLRCSSQSGHNTVSWYQQALGQGPQFIFQYYREEENGRGNFPPRFSGLQFPNYSSELNVNALELDDSALYLCASSEQDSSNSPLHFGNGTRLTVT.

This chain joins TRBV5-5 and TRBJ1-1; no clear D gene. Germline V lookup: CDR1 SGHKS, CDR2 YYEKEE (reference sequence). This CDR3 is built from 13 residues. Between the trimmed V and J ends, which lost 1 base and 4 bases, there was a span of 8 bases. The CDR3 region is CASSLRDGTEAFF. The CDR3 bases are TGTGCCAGCAGCTTGCGGGATGGCACTGAAGCTTTCTTT.

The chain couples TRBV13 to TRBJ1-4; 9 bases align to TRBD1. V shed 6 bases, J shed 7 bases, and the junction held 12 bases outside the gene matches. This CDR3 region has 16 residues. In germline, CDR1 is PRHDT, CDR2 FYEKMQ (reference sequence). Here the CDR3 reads CASSLALPTGGEKLFF. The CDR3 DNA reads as TGTGCCAGCAGTTTGGCCCTTCCGACAGGGGGTGAAAAACTGTTTTTT.

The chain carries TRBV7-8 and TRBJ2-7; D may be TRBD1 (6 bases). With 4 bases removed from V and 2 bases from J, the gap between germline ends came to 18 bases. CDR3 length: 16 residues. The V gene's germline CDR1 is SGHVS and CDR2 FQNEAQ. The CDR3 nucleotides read TGTGCCAGCAGCTGGACGACGGGACAAGGGACCTACGAGCAGTACTTC. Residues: CASSWTTGQGTYEQYF.

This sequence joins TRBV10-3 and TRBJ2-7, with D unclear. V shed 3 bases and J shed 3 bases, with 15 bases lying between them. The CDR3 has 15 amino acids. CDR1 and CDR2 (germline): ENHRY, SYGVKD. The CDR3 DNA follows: TGTGCCATCAGTGATCCGACTTCTCTAAACTACGAGCAGTACTTC. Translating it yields CAISDPTSLNYEQYF.

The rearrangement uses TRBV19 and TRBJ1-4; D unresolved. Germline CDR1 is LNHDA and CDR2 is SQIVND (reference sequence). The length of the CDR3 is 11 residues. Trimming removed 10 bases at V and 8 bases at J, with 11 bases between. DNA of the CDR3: TGTGCCACCCAAGGACGGGAAAAACTGTTTTTT. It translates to CATQGREKLFF.

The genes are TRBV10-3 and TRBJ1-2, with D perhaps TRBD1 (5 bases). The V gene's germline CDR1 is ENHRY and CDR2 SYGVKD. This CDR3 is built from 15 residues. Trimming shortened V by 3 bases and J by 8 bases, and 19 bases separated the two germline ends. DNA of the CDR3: TGTGCCATCAGTGATCTAGCTAGACTCCAGGGAGGCTACACCTTC. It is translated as CAISDLARLQGGYTF.

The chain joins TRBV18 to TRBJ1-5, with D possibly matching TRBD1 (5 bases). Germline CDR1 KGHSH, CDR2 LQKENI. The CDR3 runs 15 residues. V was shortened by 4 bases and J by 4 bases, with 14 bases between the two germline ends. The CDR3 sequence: CASSLLPAGNQPQHF. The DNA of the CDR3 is TGTGCCAGCTCACTCCTGCCGGCAGGGAATCAGCCCCAGCATTTT.

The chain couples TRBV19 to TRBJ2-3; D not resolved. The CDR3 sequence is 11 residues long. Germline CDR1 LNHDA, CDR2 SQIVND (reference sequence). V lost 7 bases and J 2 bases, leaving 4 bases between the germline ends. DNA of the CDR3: TGTGCCAGTACCGACACAGATACGCAGTATTTT. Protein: CASTDTDTQYF.

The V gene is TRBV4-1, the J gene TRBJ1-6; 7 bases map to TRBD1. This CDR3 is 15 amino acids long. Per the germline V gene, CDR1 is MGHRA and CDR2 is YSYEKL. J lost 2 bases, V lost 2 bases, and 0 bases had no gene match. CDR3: CASSQQGAYNSPLHF. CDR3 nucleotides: TGCGCCAGCAGCCAACAGGGGGCCTATAATTCACCCCTCCACTTT.

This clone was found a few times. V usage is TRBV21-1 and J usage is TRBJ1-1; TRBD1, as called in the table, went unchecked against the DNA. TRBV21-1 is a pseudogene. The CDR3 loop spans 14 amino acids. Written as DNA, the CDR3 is TGTGCCAGTTCCGGGACAGGAACCTACACTGAAGCTTTCTTT. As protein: CASSGTGTYTEAFF.